This passage covers 9 T cell receptor beta chains from one sample sequenced in a study of T-cell memory formation after mild COVID-19. TCRdb passed the 5' RACE reads through MiXCR, listing each CDR3 protein once. The sample shows fewer than 450,000 distinct CDR3 sequences, around 21% of them seen only once. Source material: PBMCs or a T cell subset sorted from them (not recorded which). The receptors stem from an adult woman who had mild COVID-19 (a few samples of this study predate the infection). Cell type and time point are not known.

The chain combines TRBV7-9 with TRBJ2-1; D tentatively reads TRBD1 or TRBD2 (5 bases each). CDR1 and CDR2 from the germline V gene are SEHNR and FQNEAQ (reference sequence). CDR3 size: 15 residues. V was shortened by 8 bases and J by 2 bases, with 16 bases between the two germline ends. CDR3 sequence (DNA): TGTGCCAGCCTGGGCCCCTGGGGGACCTACAATGAGCAGTTCTTC. Translated, it gives CASLGPWGTYNEQFF. The variable domain in full, completed from reference TRBV7-9 and TRBJ2-1, reads DTGVSQNPRHKITKRGQNVTFRCDPISEHNRLYWYRQTLGQGPEFLTYFQNEAQLEKSRLLSDRFSAERPKGSFSTLEIQRTEQGDSAMYLCASLGPWGTYNEQFFGPGTRLTVL.

There are many counts of this clonotype. This chain joins TRBV20-1 and TRBJ2-7; the match to TRBD1 covers 9 bases. The CDR3 is 12 amino acids. In germline, CDR1 is DFQATT, CDR2 SNEGSKA (reference sequence). The J segment lost 6 bases and the V segment lost 6 bases, leaving 6 bases of the junction unmatched. The CDR3 is CSAAGQGFEQYF. The CDR3 nucleotides are TGCAGTGCAGCGGGACAGGGCTTCGAGCAGTACTTC.

This rearrangement joins TRBV6-5 to TRBJ1-2, with D possibly matching TRBD1 (6 bases). The CDR3 is 15 amino acids. Germline CDR1 and CDR2: MNHEY and SVGAGI. V dropped 0 bases and J dropped 3 bases, with 11 bases sitting between them. DNA for the CDR3: TGTGCCAGCAGTTACTCCGGGGGGCTGGACTATGGCTACACCTTC. It yields the protein CASSYSGGLDYGYTF.

There are a few counts of this clonotype. This chain uses TRBV2 with TRBJ2-5; 11 bases are a match to TRBD2. The CDR3 runs 18 residues. V gave up 4 bases and J gave up 0 bases; unmatched junction bases: 10. Germline CDR1 and CDR2: SNHLY and FYNNEI. CDR3 loop: CASSGIAGGPDNQETQYF. In nucleotides, the CDR3 is TGTGCCAGCAGTGGGATAGCGGGAGGGCCGGACAACCAAGAGACCCAGTACTTC.

In this sample, this clonotype turned up a few times. The chain links TRBV7-8 to TRBJ1-1; D call uncertain. The CDR3 consists of 13 residues. V lost 5 bases to trimming and J lost 6 bases, with 13 bases between them. In germline, CDR1 is SGHVS, CDR2 FQNEAQ. The CDR3 spells CASSPRQTAEAFF. The CDR3 DNA follows: TGTGCCAGCAGCCCCCGGCAGACGGCTGAAGCTTTCTTT. Filled out from reference TRBV7-8 and TRBJ1-1, the complete variable domain reads GAGVSQSPRYKVAKRGQDVALRCDPISGHVSLFWYQQALGQGPEFLTYFQNEAQLDKSGLPSDRFFAERPEGSVSTLKIQRTQQEDSAVYLCASSPRQTAEAFFGQGTRLTVV.

This clonotype was seen at least ten times. This chain links TRBV7-9 with TRBJ1-2; D is perhaps TRBD1 (5 bases). V shed 0 bases and J shed 3 bases, with 11 bases lying between them. Germline V CDR1 and CDR2: SEHNR, FQNEAQ (reference sequence). The CDR3 runs to 15 residues. CDR3: CASSLAATEHYGYTF. The CDR3, as DNA: TGTGCCAGCAGCTTAGCGGCGACAGAACACTATGGCTACACCTTC.

This clonotype was seen more than once but under ten times. The chain couples TRBV6-2 or TRBV6-3 to TRBJ1-1; 7 nucleotides align to TRBD1. With V trimmed by 5 bases and J by 2 bases, 14 bases remained unmatched. The CDR3 extends over 17 amino acids. Germline V gives CDR1 MNHEY, CDR2 SVGEGT. CDR3: CASSGPGGQVYNTEAFF. CDR3 coding DNA: TGTGCCAGCAGTGGTCCCGGAGGACAGGTGTATAACACTGAAGCTTTCTTT.

The rearrangement uses TRBV11-2 and TRBJ2-1, with a tentative D call TRBD2 (5 bases). This CDR3 region has 13 residues. The V gene's germline CDR1 is SGHAT and CDR2 FQNNGV. V lost 7 bases and J 9 bases, leaving 16 bases between the germline ends. For the CDR3, the DNA is TGTGCCAGCACCATGCTCCGACGGGGTGAGCAGTTCTTC. Amino acid sequence: CASTMLRRGEQFF.

This clonotype was counted ten times or more. The gene calls are TRBV6-5 and TRBJ1-5, with D tentatively TRBD1 (5 bases). There are 13 residues in the CDR3. The ends were cut back, 5 bases at V and 9 bases at J, with 14 bases in the middle. The germline V gene has CDR1 MNHEY and CDR2 SVGAGI. CDR3 nucleotide sequence: TGTGCCAGCAGTGAACAGGTTCGGCGGCCCCAGCATTTT. It codes for CASSEQVRRPQHF.